A selection of T cell receptor beta chains follows, all from one sample in a study of Graves' ophthalmopathy and Graves' hyperthyroidism. TCRdb used MiXCR to reprocess the multiplex PCR reads, holding one entry per CDR3 protein. Among a few hundred thousand distinct CDR3 sequences, about 16% were seen once, and the ten largest hold roughly 7%. Sequenced sample: peripheral blood. The source of these receptors is a woman in her late teens or twenties with stable Graves' hyperthyroidism. CDR3s include the opening cysteine and the closing phenylalanine or tryptophan. A D gene is named only where the DNA matches it firmly. Only some rows state a clone size, as once, few, many or a class for expanded clones.

V,D,size,J,DNA,CDR3
TRBV5-1,.,many,TRBJ1-5,TGCGCCAGCAGCTGGGAGGGCGATCAGCCCCAGCATTTT,CASSWEGDQPQHF
TRBV20-1,.,many,TRBJ2-4,TGCAGTGCTAGAGCAGGATGGGAAGCCAAAAACATTCAGTACTTC,CSARAGWEAKNIQYF
TRBV6-5,TRBD1,many,TRBJ1-1,TGTGCCAGCAGTTATGTGGGACAGGGGCAGGGTGAAGCTTTCTTT,CASSYVGQGQGEAFF
TRBV6-5,TRBD1,many,TRBJ1-2,TGTGCCAGCAGTTACTTAGGGGGCGCCTTTGGCTACACCTTC,CASSYLGGAFGYTF
TRBV11-1,.,many,TRBJ1-3,TGTGCCAGCAGCCCGGACAGCCGGGGGAGGCCGCGCTCTGGAAACACCATATATTTT,CASSPDSRGRPRSGNTIYF
TRBV7-2,.,.,TRBJ1-1,TGTGCCAGCAGCTTAGGTCAGGCGGTAACTGAAGCTTTCTTT,CASSLGQAVTEAFF
TRBV9,TRBD1,many,TRBJ2-2,TGTGCCAGCAGCGGACCCATAAACAGGGGGCGGAGGAACACCGGGGAGCTGTTTTTT,CASSGPINRGRRNTGELFF
TRBV10-3,.,many,TRBJ2-2,TGTGCCATCAGGGCGACAGGAACGAACACCGGGGAGCTGTTTTTT,CAIRATGTNTGELFF
TRBV20-1,TRBD1,few,TRBJ1-1,TGCAGCGGACAGGGCTGGATGAACACTGAAGCTTTCTTT,CSGQGWMNTEAFF
TRBV12-3/TRBV12-4,.,many,TRBJ1-6,TGTGCCAGCAGCCGAGCAGCCGAGGGTTCTCCCCTCCACTTT,CASSRAAEGSPLHF
TRBV6-1,.,few,TRBJ2-5,TGTGCCAGCAGTCTAGACTCAACCCAGTACTTC,CASSLDSTQYF
TRBV13,.,few,TRBJ2-7,TGTGCCAGCAGCCAGCAGGTGGCGCGATCCGTCGAGCAGTACTTC,CASSQQVARSVEQYF
TRBV10-3,TRBD1,few,TRBJ1-6,TGTGCCACTGTCGACGGGACAGGATCCTATAATTCACCCCTCCACTTT,CATVDGTGSYNSPLHF
TRBV27,TRBD2,few,TRBJ2-2,TGTGCCAGCAGCCACTCCCGGGGGGACACCGGGGAGCTGTTTTTT,CASSHSRGDTGELFF
TRBV12-3/TRBV12-4,TRBD2,many,TRBJ2-5,TGTGCCAGCAGTTTGGTAGCGGGGGGCCCTACGTACCAAGAGACCCAGTACTTC,CASSLVAGGPTYQETQYF
TRBV11-2,.,many,TRBJ2-7,TGTGCCAGCAGCTCCCTCGGGTATGAGCAGTACTTC,CASSSLGYEQYF
TRBV12-3/TRBV12-4,.,many,TRBJ2-7,TGTGCCAGCACCTTGACTATTTTGGGCGAGCAGTACTTC,CASTLTILGEQYF
TRBV6-1,TRBD1,many,TRBJ2-7,TGTGCCAGCAGTGAAGTGACAGGGGTCGACTACGAGCAGTACTTC,CASSEVTGVDYEQYF
TRBV12-3/TRBV12-4,.,many,TRBJ2-7,TGTGCCAGCAGTATGACAGCCACCTACGAGCAGTACTTC,CASSMTATYEQYF
TRBV27,.,many,TRBJ1-3,TGTGCCAGCAGTTTATCTCCAGGGTCAGGAAACACCATATATTTT,CASSLSPGSGNTIYF
TRBV12-3/TRBV12-4,.,many,TRBJ1-1,TGTGCCAGCAGTTTAAGAGTCAGCGAGAACACTGAAGCTTTCTTT,CASSLRVSENTEAFF
TRBV19,TRBD1,many,TRBJ1-1,TGTGCCAGTAGTCCTGACAGGGGGCGCCCTGAAGCTTTCTTT,CASSPDRGRPEAFF
TRBV9,TRBD1,many,TRBJ1-2,TGTGCCAGCAGCTTAGACAGGGGAAACTATGGCTACACCTTC,CASSLDRGNYGYTF
TRBV20-1,.,many,TRBJ2-5,TGCAGTGCTAGGCCTGGGGGGGGCGCGGAGACCCAGTACTTC,CSARPGGGAETQYF
TRBV2,TRBD2,few,TRBJ2-7,TGTGCCAGCAGGGGATCGGGGGGGAACTACGAGCAGTACTTC,CASRGSGGNYEQYF
TRBV5-1,TRBD1,.,TRBJ1-1,TGCGCCAGCAGCTCCCCCGGACCCACGGGACAGGGTTTCAGTGTGAACACTGAAGCTTTCTTT,CASSSPGPTGQGFSVNTEAFF
TRBV15,TRBD1,.,TRBJ2-7,TGTGCCACCAGCAACCGACAGGGCGGCTACGAGCAGTACTTC,CATSNRQGGYEQYF
TRBV19,.,.,TRBJ1-1,TGTGCCAGTAGTATAGATGGGGTACGAGTGAACACTGAAGCTTTCTTT,CASSIDGVRVNTEAFF
TRBV7-2,.,many,TRBJ1-5,TGTGCCAGCAGCCCCACAGAGGGGCACAATCAGCCCCAGCATTTT,CASSPTEGHNQPQHF
TRBV3-1,.,many,TRBJ1-1,TGTGCCAGCAGCGGAGGGTTTGGCTTGAACACTGAAGCTTTCTTT,CASSGGFGLNTEAFF
TRBV18,TRBD2,.,TRBJ2-5,TGTGCCAGCTCATACACTAGCGGGGGCTTCGAGACCCAGTACTTC,CASSYTSGGFETQYF
TRBV12-3/TRBV12-4,.,.,TRBJ2-6,TGTGCCAGCAGCACTCCGTGGGCGGTCGGGGCCAACGTTCTGACTTTC,CASSTPWAVGANVLTF
TRBV12-3/TRBV12-4,.,.,TRBJ2-7,TGTGCCAGCAGGGCGGGACACAGCTCCTACGAGCAGTACTTC,CASRAGHSSYEQYF
TRBV11-2,.,.,TRBJ2-2,TGTGCCAGCAGCTTAGTGACAGGATCGAACACCGGGGAGCTGTTTTTT,CASSLVTGSNTGELFF
TRBV4-1,.,many,TRBJ2-7,TGCGCCAGCAGCCAAGATTCGGACTACTACGAGCAGTACTTC,CASSQDSDYYEQYF
TRBV6-1,TRBD1,.,TRBJ2-3,TGTGCCAGCAGCCCGGGACAGGGTATATATACGCAGTATTTT,CASSPGQGIYTQYF
TRBV7-9,.,many,TRBJ2-7,TGTGCCAGCAGCTTAATACCCGGGCAGGGTGAGCAGTACTTC,CASSLIPGQGEQYF
TRBV7-6,.,many,TRBJ1-3,TGTGCCAGCAGCTTAGATGACGGAAACACCATATATTTT,CASSLDDGNTIYF
TRBV7-8,.,many,TRBJ2-5,TGTGCCAGCAGCCCGCTGCGGGGGCTCCAAGAGACCCAGTACTTC,CASSPLRGLQETQYF
TRBV24-1,TRBD1,many,TRBJ1-1,TGTGCCACCAGTTGGGGACAGGGAAGGAACACTGAAGCTTTCTTT,CATSWGQGRNTEAFF
TRBV12-3/TRBV12-4,TRBD2,many,TRBJ2-7,TGTGCCAGCAGCCGGGGGGGGGCCTCCTACGAGCAGTACTTC,CASSRGGASYEQYF
TRBV4-1,.,few,TRBJ1-2,TGCGCCAGCAGCTTCCCAACCCGGGGAGGCTACACCTTC,CASSFPTRGGYTF
TRBV11-2,TRBD2,many,TRBJ2-6,TGTGCCAGCAGCTCCCACCCCGGCGGGGGCTCTGGGGCCAACGTCCTGACTTTC,CASSSHPGGGSGANVLTF
TRBV5-1,.,many,TRBJ1-1,TGCGCCAGCAGCTTGTGGCAGGGAGGCCCGACGACTGAAGCTTTCTTT,CASSLWQGGPTTEAFF
TRBV28,.,.,TRBJ1-5,TGTGCCAGCAGTTTAAGGGAGCTACAGGGAACCCTTTATAGCAATCAGCCCCAGCATTTT,CASSLRELQGTLYSNQPQHF